The T cell receptor beta chain described here comes from a study of CD8+ T cells in alopecia areata. Extracted RNA was reverse transcribed into cDNA, the sequencing template. Using immunoSEQ multiplex PCR, the repertoire was profiled, and TCRdb retains in-frame clones only, with some absent. This sample has around 140,000 clones; roughly 54% occur once, and the top ten carry less than 20%. This clone was counted between two and nine times. The germline V and J ends were trimmed by 3 bases and 8 bases, with 9 bases remaining between them. CDR1 SGDLS and CDR2 YYNGEE come from the germline V gene. This CDR3 comprises 12 residues. As to treatment: oral pan-JAK inhibitor, 5-10 mg twice daily.

V and J are TRBV9 and TRBJ2-4; D assignment may be TRBD1 or TRBD2 (5 bases each). The sequencing here drew on CD8+ T cells sorted from blood, taken at week 4, from a patient treated with tofacitinib. The source of this sequence is a human donor with alopecia areata. The CDR3 nucleotides are TGTGCCAGCAGCGAACAGGAGGACATTCAGTACTTC. Translating it yields CASSEQEDIQYF.